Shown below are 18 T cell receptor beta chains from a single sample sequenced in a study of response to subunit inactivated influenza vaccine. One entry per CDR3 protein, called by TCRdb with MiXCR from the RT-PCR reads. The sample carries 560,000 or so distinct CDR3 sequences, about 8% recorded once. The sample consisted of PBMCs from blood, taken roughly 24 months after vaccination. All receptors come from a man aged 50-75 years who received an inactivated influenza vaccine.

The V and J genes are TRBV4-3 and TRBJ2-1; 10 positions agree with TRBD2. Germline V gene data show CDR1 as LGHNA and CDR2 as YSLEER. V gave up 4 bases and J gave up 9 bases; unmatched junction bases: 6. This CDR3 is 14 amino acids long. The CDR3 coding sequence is TGCGCCAGCAGCCCGGGACTAGCGCAACCTGAGCAGTTCTTC. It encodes CASSPGLAQPEQFF.

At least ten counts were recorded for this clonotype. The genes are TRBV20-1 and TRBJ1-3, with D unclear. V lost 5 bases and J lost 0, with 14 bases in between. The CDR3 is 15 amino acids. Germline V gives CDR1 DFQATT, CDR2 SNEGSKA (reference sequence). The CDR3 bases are TGCAGTGCTTCTAAACTACCGTCCTCTGGAAACACCATATATTTT. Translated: CSASKLPSSGNTIYF.

The CDR3 spells CSAAGTKSSYNEQFF. The DNA for the CDR3 is TGCAGTGCAGCCGGGACAAAGAGCTCCTACAATGAGCAGTTCTTC. The chain has TRBV20-1 and TRBJ2-1; TRBD1 is a possible D gene (6 bases). CDR3 length equals 15 residues. Germline loops: CDR1 DFQATT, CDR2 SNEGSKA (reference sequence). V was shortened by 6 bases and J by 0 bases, with 15 bases between the two germline ends.

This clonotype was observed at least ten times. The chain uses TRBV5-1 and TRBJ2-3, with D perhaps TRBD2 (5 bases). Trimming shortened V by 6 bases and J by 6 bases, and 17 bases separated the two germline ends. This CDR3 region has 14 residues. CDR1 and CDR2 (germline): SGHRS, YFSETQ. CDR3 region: CASTEAPGRDTQYF. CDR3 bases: TGCGCCAGCACGGAGGCTCCCGGGCGGGATACGCAGTATTTT.

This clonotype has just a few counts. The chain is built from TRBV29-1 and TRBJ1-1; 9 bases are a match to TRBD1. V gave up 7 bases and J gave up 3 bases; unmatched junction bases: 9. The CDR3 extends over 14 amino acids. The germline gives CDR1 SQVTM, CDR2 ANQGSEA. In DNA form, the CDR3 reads TGCAGCGGTGCATCCGGGACAGGGTACACTGAAGCTTTCTTT. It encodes CSGASGTGYTEAFF.

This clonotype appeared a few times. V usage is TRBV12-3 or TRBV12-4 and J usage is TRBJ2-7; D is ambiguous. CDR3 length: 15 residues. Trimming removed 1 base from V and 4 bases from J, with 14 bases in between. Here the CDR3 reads CASSLGTATFYEQYF. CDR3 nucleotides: TGTGCCAGCAGTTTAGGGACGGCTACATTTTACGAGCAGTACTTC.

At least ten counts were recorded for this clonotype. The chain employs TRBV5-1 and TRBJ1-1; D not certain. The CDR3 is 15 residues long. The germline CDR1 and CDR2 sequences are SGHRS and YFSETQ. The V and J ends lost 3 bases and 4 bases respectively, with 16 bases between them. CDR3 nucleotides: TGCGCCAGCAGCTCCGACGGTACCGTGGGCACTGAAGCTTTCTTT. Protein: CASSSDGTVGTEAFF.

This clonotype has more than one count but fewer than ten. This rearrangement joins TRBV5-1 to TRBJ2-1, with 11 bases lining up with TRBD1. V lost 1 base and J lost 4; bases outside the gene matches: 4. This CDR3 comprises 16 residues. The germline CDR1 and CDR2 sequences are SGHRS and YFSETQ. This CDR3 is CASSLPGTGGYNEQFF. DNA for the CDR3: TGCGCCAGCAGCTTGCCCGGGACAGGGGGGTACAATGAGCAGTTCTTC.

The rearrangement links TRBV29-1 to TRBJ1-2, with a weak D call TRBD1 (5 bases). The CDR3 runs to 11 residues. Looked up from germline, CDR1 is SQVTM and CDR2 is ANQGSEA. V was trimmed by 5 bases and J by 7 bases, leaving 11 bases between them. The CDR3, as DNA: TGCAGCGTTCTCCAGGGCGGTGGCTACACCTTC. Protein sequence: CSVLQGGGYTF. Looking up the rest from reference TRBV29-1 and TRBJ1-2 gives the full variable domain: SAVISQKPSRDICQRGTSLTIQCQVDSQVTMMFWYRQQPGQSLTLIATANQGSEATYESGFVIDKFPISRPNLTFSTLTVSNMSPEDSSIYLCSVLQGGGYTFGSGTRLTVV.

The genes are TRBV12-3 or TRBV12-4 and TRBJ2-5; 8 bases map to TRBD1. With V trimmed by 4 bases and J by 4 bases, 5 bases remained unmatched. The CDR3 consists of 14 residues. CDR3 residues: CASSSDRVGETQYF. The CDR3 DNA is TGTGCCAGCAGTTCGGACAGGGTAGGAGAGACCCAGTACTTC.

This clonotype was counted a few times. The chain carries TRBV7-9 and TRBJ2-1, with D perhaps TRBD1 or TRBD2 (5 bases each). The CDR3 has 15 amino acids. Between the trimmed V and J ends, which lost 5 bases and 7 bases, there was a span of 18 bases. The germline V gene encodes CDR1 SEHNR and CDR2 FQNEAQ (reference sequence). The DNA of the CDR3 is TGTGCCAGCAGCAATAGGGGCTTGGGGGTGAATGAGCAGTTCTTC. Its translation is CASSNRGLGVNEQFF. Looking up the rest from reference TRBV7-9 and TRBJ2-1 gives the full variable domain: DTGVSQNPRHKITKRGQNVTFRCDPISEHNRLYWYRQTLGQGPEFLTYFQNEAQLEKSRLLSDRFSAERPKGSFSTLEIQRTEQGDSAMYLCASSNRGLGVNEQFFGPGTRLTVL.

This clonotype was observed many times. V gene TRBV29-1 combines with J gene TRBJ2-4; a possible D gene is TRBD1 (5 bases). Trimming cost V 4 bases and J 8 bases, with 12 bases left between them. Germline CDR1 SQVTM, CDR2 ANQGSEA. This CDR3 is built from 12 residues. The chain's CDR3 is CSVVTEVDIQYF. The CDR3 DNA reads TGCAGCGTTGTGACAGAGGTGGACATTCAGTACTTC. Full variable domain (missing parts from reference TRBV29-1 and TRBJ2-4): SAVISQKPSRDICQRGTSLTIQCQVDSQVTMMFWYRQQPGQSLTLIATANQGSEATYESGFVIDKFPISRPNLTFSTLTVSNMSPEDSSIYLCSVVTEVDIQYFGAGTRLSVL.

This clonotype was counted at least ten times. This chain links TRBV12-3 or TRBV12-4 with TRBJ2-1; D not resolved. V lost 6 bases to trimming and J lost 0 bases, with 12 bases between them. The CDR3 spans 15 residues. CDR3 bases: TGTGCCAGCAGCCCCCAAATCCGCTCCTACAATGAGCAGTTCTTC. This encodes CASSPQIRSYNEQFF.

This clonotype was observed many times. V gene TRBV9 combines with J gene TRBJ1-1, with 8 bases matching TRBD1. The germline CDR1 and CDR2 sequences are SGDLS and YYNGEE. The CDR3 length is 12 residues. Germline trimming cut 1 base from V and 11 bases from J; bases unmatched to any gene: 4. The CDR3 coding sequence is TGTGCCAGCAGCGTAAAACAGGGGGAGGCTTTCTTT. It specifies CASSVKQGEAFF. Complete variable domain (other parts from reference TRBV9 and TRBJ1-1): DSGVTQTPKHLITATGQRVTLRCSPRSGDLSVYWYQQSLDQGLQFLIQYYNGEERAKGNILERFSAQQFPDLHSELNLSSLELGDSALYFCASSVKQGEAFFGQGTRLTVV.

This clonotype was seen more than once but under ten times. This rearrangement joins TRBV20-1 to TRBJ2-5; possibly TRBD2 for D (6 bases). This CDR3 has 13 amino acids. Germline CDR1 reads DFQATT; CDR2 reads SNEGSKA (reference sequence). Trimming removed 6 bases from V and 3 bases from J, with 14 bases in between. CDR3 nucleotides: TGCAGTGCCACCCAAGGAGGGGAAGAGACCCAGTACTTC. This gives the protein CSATQGGEETQYF.

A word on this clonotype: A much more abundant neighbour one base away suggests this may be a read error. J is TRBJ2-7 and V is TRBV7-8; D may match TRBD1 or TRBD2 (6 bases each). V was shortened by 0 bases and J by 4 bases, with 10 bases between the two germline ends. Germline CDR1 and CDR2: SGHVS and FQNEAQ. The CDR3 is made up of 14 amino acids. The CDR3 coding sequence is TGTGCCAGCAGCTTAGCGTTAGGGGGGTACGAGCAGTACTTC. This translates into CASSLALGGYEQYF.

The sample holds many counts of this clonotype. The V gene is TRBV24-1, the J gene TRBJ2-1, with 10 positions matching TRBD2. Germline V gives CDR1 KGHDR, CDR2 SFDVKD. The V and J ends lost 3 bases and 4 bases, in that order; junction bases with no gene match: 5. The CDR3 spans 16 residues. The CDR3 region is CATSDRTSGAYNEQFF. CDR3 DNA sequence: TGTGCCACCAGTGATCGGACTAGCGGAGCTTACAATGAGCAGTTCTTC.

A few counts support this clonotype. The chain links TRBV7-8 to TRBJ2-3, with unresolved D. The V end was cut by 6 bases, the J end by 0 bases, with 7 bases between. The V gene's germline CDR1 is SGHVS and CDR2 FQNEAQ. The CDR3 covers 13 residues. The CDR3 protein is CASRARSTDTQYF. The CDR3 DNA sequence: TGTGCCAGCAGAGCTAGGAGCACAGATACGCAGTATTTT.